What follows is one T cell receptor beta chain and its context. Either two negative PCRs, clearance, or symptom resolution qualified Cohort 3 donors as recovered. Some clones are missing from TCRdb's copy, which holds only in-frame ones; the method was immunoSEQ multiplex PCR. Of 200,000 to 250,000 clones in the sample, 88% were seen once. These data originate in a study of blood T cell repertoires in COVID-19. The wider study: Acute and convalescent COVID-19 samples came from the United States, Italy and Spain. T cells, B-cell-depleted T cells, or PBMCs supplied cDNA or gDNA.

The V end was cut by 10 bases, the J end by 1 base, with 16 bases between. CDR1 LNHDA and CDR2 SQIVND come from the germline V gene (reference sequence). The length of the CDR3 is 14 residues. The source is a woman younger than 45 who had recovered from COVID-19. Sequences were obtained from PBMCs or T cells enriched from blood (not recorded which). The genes are TRBV19 and TRBJ1-1, with D perhaps TRBD1 (6 bases). CDR3 coding DNA: TGTGCCACCAAGGGGGGGTGGGGGAACACTGAAGCTTTCTTT. As protein: CATKGGWGNTEAFF. The full variable domain, in which reference TRBV19 and TRBJ1-1 provide the parts outside the CDR3, is DGGITQSPKYLFRKEGQNVTLSCEQNLNHDAMYWYRQDPGQGLRLIYYSQIVNDFQKGDIAEGYSVSREKKESFPLTVTSAQKNPTAFYLCATKGGWGNTEAFFGQGTRLTVV.